This T cell receptor beta chain was profiled in a study of vaccination effects on CD4 cells after COVID-19. Subsequent to about 10 days of culture, CD4+ T cells were isolated. Produced via immunoSEQ multiplex PCR; TCRdb's table is partial and in-frame only. The sample includes more than 60,000 clones, about 69% of them seen just once. The CDR3 has 17 amino acids. Germline V gene data show CDR1 as SGDLS and CDR2 as YYNGEE. Losses at the gene ends were 0 bases for V and 3 bases for J; bases not matched to a gene: 7. Comment on this clone: Its antigen is still unknown.

Sample: CD4+ T cells from PBMCs cultured without peptide, taken before COVID-19 vaccination. The chain is built from TRBV9 and TRBJ2-7, with TRBD1 identical over 12 bases. This clonotype was obtained from a human donor who had a prior SARS-CoV-2 infection. The CDR3 nucleotides read TGTGCCAGCAGCGTAGCTCATGGGACAGGGGGCGTCTACGAGCAGTACTTC. Protein product: CASSVAHGTGGVYEQYF.